The next 11 T cell receptor beta chains were all read from a single sample in a study of shared clonotypes between healthy human individuals. Using immunoSEQ multiplex PCR, the repertoire was profiled, and TCRdb retains in-frame clones only, with some absent. The sample records 2 million to 2.5 million clones, about 90% being singletons. Input material: naive CD4+ T cells from PBMCs. The sample's subset: CD45RA+ positively selected. The receptors were gathered from a man aged 18 to 29 in good health. Some clones in this sample may be carry-over from other donors' samples.

The chain uses TRBV9 and TRBJ2-3; 10 bases line up with TRBD1. Per the germline V gene, CDR1 is SGDLS and CDR2 is YYNGEE. The CDR3 has 15 amino acids. The V gene end was trimmed by 6 bases and the J gene end by 3 bases; junction bases not matched to a gene: 7. The CDR3 DNA reads TGTGCCAGCACCACGACAGGGGGCCGAACAGATACGCAGTATTTT. Protein: CASTTTGGRTDTQYF.

The rearrangement links TRBV9 to TRBJ2-2; 9 bases line up with TRBD1. From germline, CDR1 is SGDLS and CDR2 YYNGEE. This CDR3 is built from 15 residues. Germline trimming cut 2 bases from V and 3 bases from J; bases unmatched to any gene: 2. DNA for the CDR3: TGTGCCAGCAGCGTGCGACAGGGGGACACCGGGGAGCTGTTTTTT. Protein: CASSVRQGDTGELFF.

The rearrangement uses TRBV5-4 and TRBJ2-3; 9 bases are shared with TRBD2. Germline CDR1 and CDR2: SGHNT and YYREEE (reference sequence). With 4 bases clipped from V and 2 bases from J, the junction kept 5 bases outside the gene matches. The CDR3 has 15 residues. The CDR3 DNA follows: TGTGCCAGCAGCCTGCGGGAGGGCTCCACAGATACGCAGTATTTT. Encoded protein: CASSLREGSTDTQYF.

Turning to this clone: At the DNA level, this CDR3 is encoded by other sequences in the same sample as well. The chain has TRBV5-4 and TRBJ2-7, with D uncertain. Germline V lookup: CDR1 SGHNT, CDR2 YYREEE (reference sequence). The CDR3 has 14 amino acids. V lost 4 bases and J 0 bases, leaving 11 bases between the germline ends. The CDR3 region is CASSPGDISYEQYF. For the CDR3, the DNA is TGTGCCAGCAGCCCTGGGGATATCTCCTACGAGCAGTACTTC.

The V call is TRBV5-4, the J call TRBJ1-2; D may be TRBD1 (5 bases). Germline CDR1 reads SGHNT; CDR2 reads YYREEE (reference sequence). The CDR3 consists of 12 residues. Trimming removed 4 bases at V and 9 bases at J, with 13 bases between. The CDR3 region is CASSKGTGSYTF. The CDR3 DNA follows: TGTGCCAGCAGCAAAGGGACGGGTAGCTACACCTTC.

The chain is built from TRBV5-3 and TRBJ2-2; 8 bases align to TRBD2. TRBV5-3 is sorted into the ORF group, with uncertain function. The CDR3 contains 19 residues. V lost 3 bases and J lost 1; bases outside the gene matches: 14. CDR3 coding DNA: TGTGCCAGAAGCTGGGAGCGGGAGCTACTTCACTTGAACACCGGGGAGCTGTTTTTT. Encoded protein: CARSWERELLHLNTGELFF.

The chain recombines TRBV28 with TRBJ2-7, with 7 bases fitting TRBD1. Trimming cost V 5 bases and J 7 bases; bases outside gene matches: 14. Germline values: CDR1 MDHEN, CDR2 SYDVKM. This CDR3 is built from 15 residues. Written as DNA, the CDR3 is TGTGCCAGCAGTCGCTACCTACAGGGGCTTGGGGAGCAGTACTTC. Translating gives CASSRYLQGLGEQYF.

V usage is TRBV2 and J usage is TRBJ2-7; 7 bases line up with TRBD1. The CDR3 is made up of 15 amino acids. The junction had 8 bases not matched to a gene; V was cut back by 6 bases and J by 0 bases. The V gene's germline CDR1 is SNHLY and CDR2 FYNNEI. The CDR3 region is CASSMTGSTSYEQYF. Written as DNA, the CDR3 is TGTGCCAGCAGCATGACAGGGTCCACCTCCTACGAGCAGTACTTC.

This clone was observed a single time. The chain has TRBV6-5 and TRBJ2-7, with D possibly matching TRBD2 (6 bases). Deletions cut 4 bases from V and 1 base from J, with 8 bases between. This CDR3 is 13 amino acids long. Germline CDR1 and CDR2: MNHEY and SVGAGI. Written as DNA, the CDR3 is TGTGCCAGCAGTTCCAGCGGGTCCTACGAGCAGTACTTC. Encoded protein: CASSSSGSYEQYF.

The gene calls are TRBV7-6 and TRBJ2-1; the D call may be TRBD1 or TRBD2 (6 bases each). There are 13 residues in the CDR3. V lost 5 bases and J lost 9, with 14 bases in between. CDR1 is SGHVS and CDR2 is FNYEAQ in the germline V gene. This chain's CDR3 is CASSGGWGAEQFF. The CDR3 nucleotides read TGTGCCAGCAGCGGAGGGTGGGGGGCTGAGCAGTTCTTC.

This clone showed up just once. V gene TRBV30 combines with J gene TRBJ2-5; perhaps TRBD2 as D (6 bases). The CDR3 sequence is 17 residues long. V dropped 1 base and J dropped 2 bases, with 20 bases sitting between them. Germline V lookup: CDR1 GTSNPN, CDR2 SVGIG (reference sequence). The CDR3 bases are TGTGCCTGGAGTGGACTACCAGGGACTCGAATTCAAGAGACCCAGTACTTC. As protein: CAWSGLPGTRIQETQYF.